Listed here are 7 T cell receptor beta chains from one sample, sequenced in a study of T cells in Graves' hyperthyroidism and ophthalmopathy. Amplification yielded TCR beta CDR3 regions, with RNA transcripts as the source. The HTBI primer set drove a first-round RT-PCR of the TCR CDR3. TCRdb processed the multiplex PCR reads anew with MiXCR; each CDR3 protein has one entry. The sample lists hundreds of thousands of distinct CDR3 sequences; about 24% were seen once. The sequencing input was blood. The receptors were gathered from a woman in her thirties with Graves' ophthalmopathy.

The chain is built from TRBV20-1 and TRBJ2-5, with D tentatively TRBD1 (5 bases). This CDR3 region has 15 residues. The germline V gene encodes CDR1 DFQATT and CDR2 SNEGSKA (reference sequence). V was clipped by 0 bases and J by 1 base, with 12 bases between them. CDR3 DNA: TGCAGTGCTAGAGATAGTCTGGGGCCCCAAGAGACCCAGTACTTC. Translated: CSARDSLGPQETQYF.

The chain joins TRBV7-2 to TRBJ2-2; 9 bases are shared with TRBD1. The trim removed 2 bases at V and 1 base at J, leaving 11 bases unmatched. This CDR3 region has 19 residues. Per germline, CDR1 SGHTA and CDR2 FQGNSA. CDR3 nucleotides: TGTGCCAGCAGCTTATCGGGACAGGGTGTCGTTGTGAACACCGGGGAGCTGTTTTTT. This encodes CASSLSGQGVVVNTGELFF.

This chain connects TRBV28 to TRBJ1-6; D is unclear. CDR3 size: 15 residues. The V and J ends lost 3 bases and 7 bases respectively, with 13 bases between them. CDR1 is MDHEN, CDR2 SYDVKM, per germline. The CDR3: CASSFGYFLNSPLHF. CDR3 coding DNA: TGTGCCAGCAGTTTCGGCTACTTTCTAAATTCACCCCTCCACTTT.

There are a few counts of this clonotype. CDR3 amino acids: CASTWGQGNTEAFF. The CDR3 DNA reads as TGTGCCAGCACCTGGGGACAAGGGAACACTGAAGCTTTCTTT. The J gene is TRBJ1-1, the V gene TRBV6-1; the D gene is possibly TRBD1 (6 bases). V was clipped by 7 bases and J by 1 base, with 13 bases between them. Germline V gives CDR1 MNHNS, CDR2 SASEGT. The CDR3 length is 14 residues.

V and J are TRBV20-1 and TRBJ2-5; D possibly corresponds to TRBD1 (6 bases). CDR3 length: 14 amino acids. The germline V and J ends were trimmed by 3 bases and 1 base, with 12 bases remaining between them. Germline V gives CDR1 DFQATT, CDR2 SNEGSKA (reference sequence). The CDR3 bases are TGCAGTGCTAGTCCTACGGACAGCCAAGAGACCCAGTACTTC. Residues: CSASPTDSQETQYF.

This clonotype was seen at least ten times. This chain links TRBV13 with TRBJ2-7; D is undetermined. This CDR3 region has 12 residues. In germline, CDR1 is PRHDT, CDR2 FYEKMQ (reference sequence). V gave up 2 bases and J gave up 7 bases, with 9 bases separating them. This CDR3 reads CASSLFEGEQYF. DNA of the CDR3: TGTGCCAGCAGCTTATTCGAAGGGGAGCAGTACTTC.

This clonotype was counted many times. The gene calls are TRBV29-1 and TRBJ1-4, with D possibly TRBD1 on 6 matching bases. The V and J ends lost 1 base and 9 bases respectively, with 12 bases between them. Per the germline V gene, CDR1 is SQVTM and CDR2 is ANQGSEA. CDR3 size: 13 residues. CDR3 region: CSVEGTAGKKLFF. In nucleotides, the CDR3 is TGCAGCGTTGAAGGGACAGCGGGAAAAAAACTGTTTTTT.